What follows is one T cell receptor (beta chain) and its context. Its recognized antigen is unknown. Base quality data are lacking; no much larger clone is found one base away. Collaborating institutions collected whole blood in K2EDTA tubes following their own protocols. For TCRbeta analysis, collaborator samples were shipped as frozen whole blood, as isolated PBMCs, or as DNA extracted from either sample type. These data originate in a study of blood T cell repertoires in COVID-19 (dated by TCRdb to about 2020). Turning to the overall study: The collaborator samples originated in the United States, Italy and Spain and spanned the acute and convalescent phases of COVID-19. The prospective study material was composed of cDNA or gDNA derived from T cells, B-cell-depleted T cells, or PBMCs. Subjects who had been exposed to COVID-19, were actively infected with it, or had recovered from it provided the deeply sampled blood TCRbeta repertoires that made up the dataset. The repertoires were made available in a free public database intended to serve as a resource for research on the immune response to SARS-CoV-2. The samples were drawn from two sources: the first 160 participants of the ongoing ImmuneRACE study, and fewer than 1,500 subjects contributed by 6 global collaborators. A de-identified subject ID, COVID-19 status, age in years and sex were almost always included in the sample metadata. HLA class I and class II types, where available, came from metadata supplied by the sample provider rather than from assay-based typing.

TCRbeta CDR3 regions were amplified from genomic DNA using the immunoSEQ Assay, a bias-controlled multiplex PCR. On the study's bioinformatics: Within the assay, amplification of reference gene primers was used to estimate how many nucleated cells each sample contained. To quantify the absolute abundance of each unique TCRbeta CDR3 rearrangement, sequence reads were collapsed and filtered. For each sample, productive Simpson clonality was calculated as the square root of Simpson's diversity index across productive rearrangements. TCRdb retrieved this table from immuneACCESS and kept in-frame rearrangements only. Not all clones are present; in checked studies, unresolved V genes account for under half, and no reason is known for the remainder. V, J and clone size were drawn from that table, and D and trimming were deduced from the DNA. The table for this sample lists just over 650,000 clones; more than 80% of them were counted only once. In total, the top ten clones hold around 0.3% of the sample.

Unmatched junction bases come to 4, with V trimmed by 4 bases and J by 2 bases. The germline V gene encodes CDR1 SGHTA and CDR2 FQGNSA. The CDR3 contains 14 residues, cysteine and phenylalanine counted. Only the CDR3 DNA is retained, 42 bases long and in frame from the first base. Summary of the overall study and its limitations: The quantity of clinical and demographic metadata differed by source and by participant and was supplied without curation.

The TCR sequence derives from a woman aged 18-29 years with acute or convalescent COVID-19. Sequencing was carried out using peripheral blood. This sequence uses TRBV7-2 and TRBJ1-2; TRBD1 matches 7 bases in the middle. The nucleotide sequence is TGTGCCAGCAGCTCGACAGGGTTCAACTATGGCTACACCTTC. Translated, it gives CASSSTGFNYGYTF.